One sample yielded the 23 T cell receptor beta chains listed below, sequenced in a study of blood T cell repertoires in COVID-19. The protocol was immunoSEQ multiplex PCR, while the TCRdb copy is restricted to in-frame clones and leaves out a portion. The table includes about 250,000 clones, under 85% detected once. What was sequenced was peripheral blood. These receptors were collected from a human donor in a cohort sampled during active COVID-19.

The chain employs TRBV2 and TRBJ2-1; the match to TRBD1 covers 7 bases. The CDR3 is made up of 14 amino acids. J was trimmed by 5 bases and V by 7 bases; bases with no gene match: 8. Germline CDR1 and CDR2: SNHLY and FYNNEI. CDR3 protein: CASITGTVDNEQFF. In DNA, the CDR3 is TGTGCCAGCATTACCGGGACAGTCGACAATGAGCAGTTCTTC.

The chain is built from TRBV27 and TRBJ1-5; D possibly corresponds to TRBD1 (6 bases). The germline gives CDR1 MNHEY, CDR2 SMNVEV (reference sequence). This CDR3 has 15 residues. Trimming removed 5 bases from V and 5 bases from J, with 16 bases in between. In nucleotides, the CDR3 is TGTGCCAGCAGTCCCGAACAGGGTCCCCATCAGCCCCAGCATTTT. As protein: CASSPEQGPHQPQHF.

V and J are TRBV27 and TRBJ1-1, with D perhaps TRBD1 (5 bases). CDR3 length: 14 amino acids. V was trimmed by 4 bases and J by 5 bases, leaving 14 bases between them. Germline V gene data show CDR1 as MNHEY and CDR2 as SMNVEV (reference sequence). This CDR3 reads CASSSWTPTTEAFF. CDR3 DNA: TGTGCCAGCAGTTCGTGGACACCCACTACTGAAGCTTTCTTT.

V gene TRBV20-1 combines with J gene TRBJ1-4, with D maybe TRBD1 (5 bases). CDR3 size: 10 residues. V was cut by 3 bases and J by 16 bases, with 12 bases left in between. Germline CDR1 and CDR2: DFQATT and SNEGSKA (reference sequence). The CDR3 here is CSASRQYPFF. CDR3 DNA sequence: TGCAGTGCTAGTAGACAGTATCCGTTTTTT.

Only a few counts were recorded for this clone. The chain recombines TRBV3-1 (or the pseudogene TRBV3-2) with TRBJ1-2; D possibly corresponds to TRBD1 (5 bases). The CDR3 length is 15 residues. CDR1 is LGHDT and CDR2 is YNNKEL in the germline V gene (reference sequence). The V and J ends lost 3 bases and 5 bases respectively, with 16 bases between them. The CDR3 is CASSQRGTVEYGYTF. DNA of the CDR3: TGTGCCAGCAGCCAGCGCGGGACGGTAGAATATGGCTACACCTTC.

This clone was observed a few times. The chain is built from TRBV6-5 and TRBJ1-5; D may be TRBD1 (6 bases). Germline assignment: CDR1 MNHEY and CDR2 SVGAGI. The V end lost 5 bases, the J end lost 4 bases, and 15 bases lay between the germline ends. The CDR3 has 15 residues. In DNA form, the CDR3 reads TGTGCCAGCAGTCAGGCCGGGACACCTAATCAGCCCCAGCATTTT. Protein: CASSQAGTPNQPQHF.

This chain links TRBV6-5 with TRBJ1-2; D call uncertain. The CDR3 runs to 14 residues. Germline CDR1 and CDR2: MNHEY and SVGAGI. V lost 1 base and J 2 bases, leaving 8 bases between the germline ends. The CDR3 sequence: CASSYFGENYGYTF. CDR3 nucleotides: TGTGCCAGCAGTTACTTCGGGGAGAACTATGGCTACACCTTC.

The chain uses TRBV27 and TRBJ2-7, with 8 bases fitting TRBD1. The germline CDR1 and CDR2 sequences are MNHEY and SMNVEV (reference sequence). The CDR3 loop spans 14 amino acids. Unmatched junction bases numbered 4, after V lost 4 bases and J lost 2 bases. The CDR3 is CASSYDRGTYEQYF. DNA of the CDR3: TGTGCCAGCAGTTATGACAGGGGTACCTACGAGCAGTACTTC.

The chain employs TRBV19 and TRBJ2-7; 7 bases are shared with TRBD1. The V gene end was trimmed by 2 bases and the J gene end by 5 bases; junction bases not matched to a gene: 9. CDR3 length equals 15 residues. Germline V gene sequence: CDR1 LNHDA, CDR2 SQIVND (reference sequence). CDR3 amino acids: CASSIIETGPHEQYF. As DNA, the CDR3 is TGTGCCAGTAGTATAATCGAGACAGGGCCCCACGAGCAGTACTTC. The complete variable domain, with remaining parts taken from reference TRBV19 and TRBJ2-7, reads DGGITQSPKYLFRKEGQNVTLSCEQNLNHDAMYWYRQDPGQGLRLIYYSQIVNDFQKGDIAEGYSVSREKKESFPLTVTSAQKNPTAFYLCASSIIETGPHEQYFGPGTRLTVT.

V usage is TRBV20-1 and J usage is TRBJ2-1, with 8 bases that match TRBD1. V shed 5 bases and J 10 bases; nucleotides not matched to a gene: 1. The length of the CDR3 is 10 residues. In germline, CDR1 is DFQATT, CDR2 SNEGSKA (reference sequence). The CDR3 loop reads CSAWDREQFF. The CDR3 nucleotides are TGCAGTGCTTGGGACAGGGAGCAGTTCTTC.

The chain combines TRBV11-2 with TRBJ2-5, with 13 positions matching TRBD2. Looked up from germline, CDR1 is SGHAT and CDR2 is FQNNGV. The CDR3 has 16 amino acids. J was trimmed by 5 bases and V by 5 bases; bases with no gene match: 8. The CDR3 region has the DNA TGTGCCAGCAGCGTTCCCGGGACTAGCGGGATGGAGACCCAGTACTTC. Translating it yields CASSVPGTSGMETQYF.

This chain connects TRBV28 to TRBJ1-5; weak D call: TRBD1 (5 bases). This CDR3 region has 15 residues. The germline V gene has CDR1 MDHEN and CDR2 SYDVKM. Trimming removed 7 bases from V and 2 bases from J, with 15 bases in between. CDR3 nucleotide sequence: TGTGCCAGCACCTCGGGGGGGGTACGCAATCAGCCCCAGCATTTT. Protein: CASTSGGVRNQPQHF.

This clone was observed a handful of times. The chain employs TRBV2 and TRBJ1-4, with 7 nucleotides matching TRBD1. This CDR3 has 21 residues. J gave up 5 bases and V 5 bases, and 26 bases lay outside the gene matches. CDR1 and CDR2 (germline): SNHLY, FYNNEI. The CDR3 reads CASSTNSLTGQKTTTNEKLFF. The CDR3 region has the DNA TGTGCCAGCAGTACTAACTCCCTAACGGGACAGAAGACGACTACGAATGAAAAACTGTTTTTT.

This CDR3 reads CASSASDEQFF. The CDR3 DNA reads TGTGCCAGCTCGGCTAGCGATGAGCAGTTCTTC. The rearrangement links TRBV18 to TRBJ2-1, with D possibly TRBD2 on 6 matching bases. Between the trimmed V and J ends, which lost 6 bases and 8 bases, there was a span of 8 bases. Germline CDR1 KGHSH, CDR2 LQKENI. The CDR3 runs 11 residues.

The J gene is TRBJ1-2, the V gene TRBV5-1; a weak D match, TRBD1 (5 bases). The CDR3 is 15 residues long. V was trimmed by 4 bases and J by 2 bases, leaving 15 bases between them. Germline values: CDR1 SGHRS, CDR2 YFSETQ. In DNA, the CDR3 is TGCGCCAGCAGCCCCCGGGTGGGGCGCAACTATGGCTACACCTTC. Translated: CASSPRVGRNYGYTF.

The chain is built from TRBV10-3 and TRBJ2-7; no clear D. CDR1 is ENHRY, CDR2 SYGVKD, per germline. V lost 3 bases and J lost 0, with 3 bases in between. The CDR3 has 12 amino acids. The CDR3 region is CAISDSSYEQYF. CDR3 in DNA: TGTGCCATCAGTGATAGCTCCTACGAGCAGTACTTC.

The chain employs TRBV5-1 and TRBJ2-6, with 8 nucleotides matching TRBD2. The CDR3 extends over 17 amino acids. J gave up 0 bases and V 0 bases, and 2 bases lay outside the gene matches. Germline V gene lookup returns CDR1 SGHRS and CDR2 YFSETQ. The CDR3 sequence is CASSLVAGISGANVLTF. CDR3 in DNA: TGCGCCAGCAGCTTGGTAGCGGGGATCTCTGGGGCCAACGTCCTGACTTTC.

This clone was detected ten times or more. V usage is TRBV10-2 and J usage is TRBJ2-7; D call uncertain. Germline values: CDR1 WSHSY, CDR2 SAAADI. The CDR3 consists of 10 residues. Trimming stripped 5 bases from V and 5 bases from J, with 4 bases between. CDR3 sequence reads: CASSYNEQYF. CDR3 nucleotide sequence: TGCGCCAGCAGTTACAACGAGCAGTACTTC.

V is TRBV28 and J is TRBJ2-5, with D possibly TRBD1 on 5 matching bases. Deletions cut 5 bases from V and 5 bases from J, with 12 bases between. The germline CDR1 and CDR2 sequences are MDHEN and SYDVKM. This CDR3 has 13 residues. The CDR3 protein is CASSVGVGETQYF. The CDR3 DNA follows: TGTGCCAGCAGTGTAGGGGTGGGGGAGACCCAGTACTTC.

The rearrangement uses TRBV4-1 and TRBJ2-3, with 8 bases aligning to TRBD1. J was trimmed by 4 bases and V by 10 bases; bases with no gene match: 13. CDR1 and CDR2 from the germline V gene are MGHRA and YSYEKL. This CDR3 is built from 15 residues. In DNA, the CDR3 is TGCGCCACAAAAAAGGGGGGACAGGTTTCAGATACGCAGTATTTT. This codes for CATKKGGQVSDTQYF.

This chain links TRBV28 with TRBJ1-2, with D maybe TRBD1 (5 bases). Germline-derived CDR1 and CDR2 are MDHEN and SYDVKM. The CDR3 length is 13 residues. The germline V and J ends were trimmed by 4 bases and 7 bases, with 13 bases remaining between them. The CDR3 DNA is TGTGCCAGCAGTTGGGGAGGGGCGTTTGGCTACACCTTC. It is translated as CASSWGGAFGYTF.

V usage is TRBV6-5 and J usage is TRBJ2-7; TRBD1 matches at 8 bases. The V gene's germline CDR1 is MNHEY and CDR2 SVGAGI. The CDR3 sequence is 14 residues long. V was pared by 6 bases and J by 0 bases, with 4 bases of the junction left unmatched. CDR3 DNA: TGTGCCAGCAGGACGGGGACAGGCTCCTACGAGCAGTACTTC. Translation: CASRTGTGSYEQYF.

V usage is TRBV13 and J usage is TRBJ2-5; TRBD2 aligns across 11 bases. V was pared by 10 bases and J by 5 bases, with 9 bases of the junction left unmatched. CDR1 PRHDT and CDR2 FYEKMQ come from the germline V gene (reference sequence). The CDR3 spans 14 residues. The CDR3 protein is CATSIAGGAETQYF. DNA for the CDR3: TGTGCCACCTCAATAGCGGGGGGGGCGGAGACCCAGTACTTC.